The 18 T cell receptor beta chains given below trace back to one sample, sequenced in a study of shared clonotypes between healthy human individuals. Positively selected for CCR7, the CD45RO-negative cells used as naive CD8 cells excluded terminally differentiated effector memory CD45RA+ cells. TCRdb's copy holds only in-frame clones and misses some; the assay was immunoSEQ multiplex PCR. The table has some 2.1 million clones, roughly 93% seen once. The sample consisted of naive CD8+ T cells from PBMCs. The receptors were sampled from a man aged 18 to 30 in good health. Some clones in this sample may be carry-over from other donors' samples.

This clone was observed once. V is TRBV11-2 and J is TRBJ2-7; D gene uncertain. V was cut by 6 bases and J by 3 bases, with 12 bases left in between. This CDR3 comprises 13 residues. Germline V gene lookup returns CDR1 SGHAT and CDR2 FQNNGV. The CDR3 DNA reads as TGTGCCAGCAGTTACCGGGCCCACTACGAGCAGTACTTC. Translation gives CASSYRAHYEQYF.

The sample holds a few counts of this clone. V and J are TRBV4-1 and TRBJ1-2, with 9 bases identical to TRBD1. The CDR3 is made up of 15 amino acids. Germline V gene sequence: CDR1 MGHRA, CDR2 YSYEKL. V shed 6 bases and J 0 bases; nucleotides not matched to a gene: 5. The DNA for the CDR3 is TGCGCCAGCAGTCAACAGGGGGCGGCTAACTATGGCTACACCTTC. It codes for CASSQQGAANYGYTF.

The chain recombines TRBV10-3 with TRBJ2-5, with 7 bases matching TRBD1. V shed 0 bases, J shed 5 bases, and the junction held 15 bases outside the gene matches. CDR1 and CDR2 (germline): ENHRY, SYGVKD. The CDR3 has 18 residues. CDR3 region: CAISESNPGQLGRETQYF. The CDR3, as DNA: TGTGCCATCAGTGAGTCGAATCCGGGACAGTTGGGTAGGGAGACCCAGTACTTC.

This chain joins TRBV15 and TRBJ1-3; no definite D call. The CDR3 is 16 amino acids. Per the germline V gene, CDR1 is LNHNV and CDR2 is YYDKDF (reference sequence). Trimming cost V 0 bases and J 2 bases, with 11 bases left between them. The CDR3 protein is CATSRERELAGNTIYF. CDR3 in DNA: TGTGCCACCAGCAGAGAGAGGGAATTAGCTGGAAACACCATATATTTT.

The chain employs TRBV13 and TRBJ2-7, with 10 bases fitting TRBD1. With V trimmed by 4 bases and J by 3 bases, 6 bases remained unmatched. The CDR3 is made up of 15 amino acids. CDR1 PRHDT and CDR2 FYEKMQ come from the germline V gene (reference sequence). CDR3: CASSSRTGGNYEQYF. CDR3 nucleotides: TGTGCCAGCAGCTCCCGGACAGGGGGAAACTACGAGCAGTACTTC.

V is TRBV7-9 and J is TRBJ2-1, with 9 bases aligning to TRBD1. Germline V gene lookup returns CDR1 SEHNR and CDR2 FQNEAQ (reference sequence). The CDR3 length is 16 residues. The trim removed 1 base at V and 7 bases at J, leaving 8 bases unmatched. Here the CDR3 DNA reads TGTGCCAGCAGCTTAGGGTACGGGACAGGGTTTAATGAGCAGTTCTTC. It is translated as CASSLGYGTGFNEQFF.

The chain uses TRBV27 and TRBJ2-1, with 10 positions matching TRBD2. Germline V gives CDR1 MNHEY, CDR2 SMNVEV (reference sequence). Losses at the gene ends were 8 bases for V and 9 bases for J; bases not matched to a gene: 13. The CDR3 sequence is 15 residues long. CDR3 DNA: TGTGCCAGCTCTTGGGCTAGCGGGAGTCTTGGTGAGCAGTTCTTC. Protein: CASSWASGSLGEQFF.

The count of this clone is one. The V and J genes are TRBV11-2 and TRBJ2-5; 10 positions match TRBD1. Germline V lookup: CDR1 SGHAT, CDR2 FQNNGV. V dropped 7 bases and J dropped 3; count of bases not matched to a gene: 11. There are 16 residues in the CDR3. The CDR3 nucleotides are TGTGCCAGCACTACAGGGGACAGGGGCGGGGAAGAGACCCAGTACTTC. This sequence encodes CASTTGDRGGEETQYF. The full variable domain, its missing parts supplied by reference TRBV11-2 and TRBJ2-5, is EAGVAQSPRYKIIEKRQSVAFWCNPISGHATLYWYQQILGQGPKLLIQFQNNGVVDDSQLPKDRFSAERLKGVDSTLKIQPAKLEDSAVYLCASTTGDRGGEETQYFGPGTRLLVL.

The rearrangement uses TRBV14 and TRBJ2-7; D unresolved. This CDR3 region has 14 residues. Per germline, CDR1 SGHDN and CDR2 FVKESK. Trimming removed 2 bases from V and 8 bases from J, with 16 bases in between. The CDR3 loop reads CASSQFPYGSKQYF. Written as DNA, the CDR3 is TGTGCCAGCAGCCAATTTCCCTACGGTTCTAAGCAGTACTTC. Complete variable domain (other parts from reference TRBV14 and TRBJ2-7): EAGVTQFPSHSVIEKGQTVTLRCDPISGHDNLYWYRRVMGKEIKFLLHFVKESKQDESGMPNNRFLAERTGGTYSTLKVQPAELEDSGVYFCASSQFPYGSKQYFGPGTRLTVT.

The V gene is TRBV19, the J gene TRBJ1-4, with TRBD1 matching 9 bases. This CDR3 has 14 residues. V shed 6 bases, J shed 8 bases, and the junction held 7 bases outside the gene matches. CDR1 is LNHDA, CDR2 SQIVND, per germline (reference sequence). The chain's CDR3 is CASSYRGPLEKLFF. The CDR3, as DNA: TGTGCCAGTAGCTACAGGGGGCCATTGGAAAAACTGTTTTTT.

V usage is TRBV7-8 and J usage is TRBJ2-4; D uncertain. Trimming removed 1 base from V and 8 bases from J, with 18 bases in between. The CDR3 consists of 16 residues. Germline V gives CDR1 SGHVS, CDR2 FQNEAQ. The CDR3 bases are TGTGCCAGCAGCTTAGGAGGCCCACTTGAAGGTTACATTCAGTACTTC. It translates to CASSLGGPLEGYIQYF.

The rearrangement links TRBV5-6 to TRBJ2-7, with D unclear. The germline V gene encodes CDR1 SGHDT and CDR2 YYEEEE. The CDR3 has 13 amino acids. Trimming pared 1 base from V and 1 base from J, leaving 6 bases between. The CDR3 region is CASSLWDSYEQYF. DNA of the CDR3: TGTGCCAGCAGCTTGTGGGATTCCTACGAGCAGTACTTC.

The J gene is TRBJ1-1, the V gene TRBV19; a possible D gene is TRBD1 (5 bases). Germline loops: CDR1 LNHDA, CDR2 SQIVND (reference sequence). This CDR3 is 18 amino acids long. Trimming took 3 bases from V and 0 from J, leaving 20 bases between them. The CDR3: CASSIFRQGRFMNTEAFF. As DNA, the CDR3 is TGTGCCAGTAGTATTTTTCGGCAGGGCCGTTTCATGAACACTGAAGCTTTCTTT.

V and J are TRBV9 and TRBJ2-7; possibly TRBD1 for D (6 bases). The CDR3 consists of 15 residues. Germline V gives CDR1 SGDLS, CDR2 YYNGEE. With 4 bases removed from V and 6 bases from J, the gap between germline ends came to 20 bases. CDR3 sequence reads: CASSPGTIKRGEQYF. The DNA of the CDR3 is TGTGCCAGCAGCCCGGGGACAATAAAGAGGGGCGAGCAGTACTTC.

The chain has TRBV5-1 and TRBJ1-4; no definite D call. CDR1 SGHRS and CDR2 YFSETQ come from the germline V gene. Trimming left V 7 bases short and J 5 bases short, with 18 bases between. The CDR3 totals 15 residues. The CDR3 protein is CASGSNAGRNEKLFF. CDR3 nucleotides: TGCGCCAGCGGATCTAACGCGGGGAGGAATGAAAAACTGTTTTTT.

The CDR3 spells CASSLEGPDLSGELFF. The CDR3, as DNA: TGTGCCAGCAGCTTGGAGGGCCCGGATTTATCCGGGGAGCTGTTTTTT. The gene calls are TRBV11-3 and TRBJ2-2; possible D gene TRBD2, 6 bases. V dropped 3 bases and J dropped 6 bases, with 17 bases sitting between them. CDR1 is SGHNT and CDR2 is YENEEA in the germline V gene. The CDR3 loop spans 16 amino acids.

The rearrangement uses TRBV15 and TRBJ2-7, with D possibly TRBD2 on 6 matching bases. The V end was cut by 3 bases, the J end by 4 bases, with 16 bases between. Germline V gene sequence: CDR1 LNHNV, CDR2 YYDKDF (reference sequence). This CDR3 comprises 15 residues. The CDR3 DNA follows: TGTGCCACCAGCAGGGAGGGACGGAACATTTACGAGCAGTACTTC. This sequence encodes CATSREGRNIYEQYF.

The genes are TRBV14 and TRBJ2-5; 8 bases are shared with TRBD2. This CDR3 is 17 amino acids long. The V and J ends lost 0 bases and 2 bases, in that order; junction bases with no gene match: 8. Germline CDR1 reads SGHDN; CDR2 reads FVKESK. CDR3 coding DNA: TGTGCCAGCAGCCAAGATCGGGTGTCTAGCGGGCAAGAGACCCAGTACTTC. Its translation is CASSQDRVSSGQETQYF.